Below are 28 T cell receptor beta chains sequenced from a single sample in a study of blood T cells in healthy people across ages. Primers used in a second PCR of about 6 to 11 cycles were a sample-barcoded 5' primer and a J-beta primer mix. One entry per CDR3 protein results from TCRdb running MiXCR on the 5' RACE reads. The table lists approximately 780,000 distinct CDR3 sequences, around 25% of them singletons. This same sample was also taken into another study, of T cells of mothers and their children.

The sequenced material came from blood. These receptors were obtained from a boy aged 10-17 years in good health.

This clonotype was seen a handful of times. The chain combines TRBV5-1 with TRBJ1-1; the D gene is possibly TRBD1 (5 bases). V was shortened by 4 bases and J by 2 bases, with 18 bases between the two germline ends. The CDR3 is made up of 16 amino acids. CDR1 is SGHRS and CDR2 is YFSETQ in the germline V gene. In nucleotides, the CDR3 is TGCGCCAGCAGCCCCCTCGGGACGGGGGTAAACACTGAAGCTTTCTTT. Its translation: CASSPLGTGVNTEAFF.

The rearrangement joins TRBV3-1 to TRBJ2-5; the D gene is possibly TRBD1 (6 bases). The J call could be wrong; TRBJ2-1 is a better fit for the DNA end. Germline assignment: CDR1 LGHDT and CDR2 YNNKEL (reference sequence). The CDR3 is 15 residues long. CDR3: CASSRDGAGAEEQFF. The CDR3 DNA reads as TGTGCCAGCAGCCGAGATGGGGCAGGGGCGGAAGAGCAGTTCTTC.

This clonotype showed up just a few times. The rearrangement links TRBV20-1 to TRBJ2-3, with 7 bases aligning to TRBD2. Germline V lookup: CDR1 DFQATT, CDR2 SNEGSKA (reference sequence). J gave up 4 bases and V 5 bases, and 3 bases lay outside the gene matches. The CDR3 extends over 12 amino acids. The CDR3 DNA is TGCAGTGCTCCGGGGGGACCAGATACGCAGTATTTT. It specifies CSAPGGPDTQYF.

This clonotype was observed a few times. This chain connects TRBV9 to TRBJ2-5, with D possibly matching TRBD2 (6 bases). The CDR3 consists of 15 residues. In germline, CDR1 is SGDLS, CDR2 YYNGEE. V gave up 4 bases and J gave up 5 bases, with 18 bases separating them. The CDR3 DNA follows: TGTGCCAGCAGCCCAGTTCTAGCGTTCGGGGAGACCCAGTACTTC. Encoded protein: CASSPVLAFGETQYF.

The V gene is TRBV20-1, the J gene TRBJ2-1; D may match TRBD1 or TRBD2 (5 bases each). Per germline, CDR1 DFQATT and CDR2 SNEGSKA (reference sequence). V shed 7 bases and J shed 5 bases, with 24 bases lying between them. This CDR3 comprises 16 residues. This CDR3 is CSVLGPRGSGNNEQFF. The CDR3 DNA reads as TGCAGTGTTCTAGGCCCTAGGGGTTCCGGGAACAATGAGCAGTTCTTC.

The chain employs TRBV4-1 and TRBJ1-3; D is possibly TRBD1 (6 bases). V was trimmed by 3 bases and J by 7 bases, leaving 22 bases between them. This CDR3 spans 17 amino acids. CDR1 and CDR2 from the germline V gene are MGHRA and YSYEKL. The CDR3 sequence: CASSQPGQRLDRNTIYF. The CDR3 DNA is TGCGCCAGCAGCCAGCCCGGACAGCGCCTGGATCGGAACACCATATATTTT.

The table lists this clonotype with a few counts. The CDR3 spells CAWIAGTTYQETQYF. The DNA for the CDR3 is TGTGCCTGGATTGCCGGGACCACGTACCAAGAGACCCAGTACTTC. The V call is TRBV30, the J call TRBJ2-5, with D perhaps being TRBD1 or TRBD2 (5 bases each). The CDR3 has 15 residues. Per the germline V gene, CDR1 is GTSNPN and CDR2 is SVGIG (reference sequence). V lost 4 bases and J 0 bases, leaving 15 bases between the germline ends.

This clonotype was seen a few times. The chain employs TRBV20-1 and TRBJ2-3; TRBD2 matches at 10 bases. Germline-derived CDR1 and CDR2 are DFQATT and SNEGSKA (reference sequence). The CDR3 spans 15 residues. With V trimmed by 0 bases and J by 1 base, 1 base remained unmatched. CDR3 in DNA: TGCAGTGCTAGAGAAACTAGCGGGGGCACAGATACGCAGTATTTT. It codes for CSARETSGGTDTQYF.

This chain connects TRBV9 to TRBJ2-2; TRBD1 might be the D (5 bases). There are 16 residues in the CDR3. V was trimmed by 4 bases and J by 6 bases, leaving 19 bases between them. Looked up from germline, CDR1 is SGDLS and CDR2 is YYNGEE. CDR3 DNA: TGTGCCAGCAGCTCCCGACAAGGACACGGCGCCGGGGAGCTGTTTTTT. Its protein is CASSSRQGHGAGELFF.

Written as DNA, the CDR3 is TGCAGCGTTGACCGGGGGGCGGGCTATGGCTACACCTTC. It specifies CSVDRGAGYGYTF. V usage is TRBV29-1 and J usage is TRBJ1-2, with D possibly TRBD1 on 6 matching bases. The V and J ends lost 3 bases and 4 bases respectively, with 12 bases between them. The CDR3 is made up of 13 amino acids. Germline CDR1 is SQVTM and CDR2 is ANQGSEA.

For the CDR3, the DNA is TGTGCCAGCAGCTCCCCTACCTGGACAGGGGGCCGTACTGTGGTGCAGTTCTTC. It specifies CASSSPTWTGGRTVVQFF. The chain recombines TRBV25-1 with TRBJ2-1; 11 bases agree with TRBD1. The trim removed 6 bases at V and 12 bases at J, leaving 22 bases unmatched. The CDR3 covers 18 residues. CDR1 and CDR2 (germline): MGHDK, SYGVNS.

Only one count was recorded for this clonotype. The chain couples TRBV27 to TRBJ2-5; the match to TRBD1 covers 9 bases. Germline trimming cut 6 bases from V and 5 bases from J; bases unmatched to any gene: 4. The germline gives CDR1 MNHEY, CDR2 SMNVEV (reference sequence). This CDR3 region has 13 residues. CDR3: CASRGQGWETQYF. CDR3 DNA sequence: TGTGCCAGCAGAGGACAGGGGTGGGAGACCCAGTACTTC.

The CDR3 protein is CASGGGWQTQYF. CDR3 sequence (DNA): TGCGCCAGCGGAGGAGGGTGGCAGACCCAGTACTTC. The genes are TRBV10-2 and TRBJ2-5, with D maybe TRBD2 (6 bases). In germline, CDR1 is WSHSY, CDR2 SAAADI. The V end lost 8 bases, the J end lost 6 bases, and 13 bases lay between the germline ends. The length of the CDR3 is 12 residues.

The CDR3 region is CASSQALPNGNTIYF. The CDR3 DNA is TGTGCCAGCAGCCAGGCCCTTCCCAATGGAAACACCATATATTTT. The chain links TRBV7-2 to TRBJ1-3; D is unclear. The V end lost 5 bases, the J end lost 3 bases, and 14 bases lay between the germline ends. This CDR3 is built from 15 residues. Germline values: CDR1 SGHTA, CDR2 FQGNSA.

The gene calls are TRBV19 and TRBJ2-2; D gene uncertain. V lost 1 base and J 2 bases, leaving 14 bases between the germline ends. The CDR3 covers 17 residues. Germline V CDR1 and CDR2: LNHDA, SQIVND (reference sequence). The CDR3 DNA reads TGTGCCAGTAGTATAGCCCCTCTCCGGATAAACACCGGGGAGCTGTTTTTT. Residues: CASSIAPLRINTGELFF.

V usage is TRBV5-1 and J usage is TRBJ2-5; 8 bases fit TRBD1. The closer fit of TRBJ2-7 to the DNA end suggests the J call may be wrong. Germline V gene sequence: CDR1 SGHRS, CDR2 YFSETQ. This CDR3 is built from 14 residues. The CDR3 region has the DNA TGCGCCAGCGCCGACTGGACAGGGAGTGGCGAGCAGTACTTC. Its translation is CASADWTGSGEQYF.

The chain links TRBV5-1 to TRBJ2-5; tentative D call: TRBD2 (5 bases). Between the trimmed V and J ends, which lost 7 bases and 4 bases, there was a span of 14 bases. Germline CDR1 SGHRS, CDR2 YFSETQ. This CDR3 contains 13 residues. CDR3: CASRRIEGETQYF. The CDR3 DNA reads TGCGCCAGCCGGAGAATAGAGGGAGAGACCCAGTACTTC.

CDR3 in DNA: TGTGCCAGCACTATTAGGGAGGCCCAGTACTTC. Amino acids: CASTIREAQYF. The chain uses TRBV28 and TRBJ2-7; D perhaps matches TRBD2 (6 bases). Between the trimmed V and J ends, which lost 7 bases and 10 bases, there was a span of 14 bases. The CDR3 runs to 11 residues. The germline V gene encodes CDR1 MDHEN and CDR2 SYDVKM.

This clonotype has only a few counts. J is TRBJ2-5 and V is TRBV29-1; tentative D call: TRBD1 (6 bases). The last part of the DNA fits TRBJ2-1 better; the J call may be wrong. Germline CDR1 SQVTM, CDR2 ANQGSEA. The CDR3 is 11 amino acids. The CDR3 sequence: CSGGPYNEQFF. For the CDR3, the DNA is TGCAGCGGGGGGCCCTACAATGAGCAGTTCTTC.

This clonotype was counted many times. This sequence joins TRBV27 and TRBJ2-1; TRBD2 is a possible D gene (5 bases). The length of the CDR3 is 15 residues. The V gene's germline CDR1 is MNHEY and CDR2 SMNVEV (reference sequence). Trimming took off 6 bases at V and 4 bases at J, with 16 bases between the two ends. The chain's CDR3 is CASSLGLAGYNEQFF. Here the CDR3 DNA reads TGTGCCAGCAGCTTAGGGCTAGCTGGTTACAATGAGCAGTTCTTC.

This clonotype occurred a few times. This chain connects TRBV7-8 to TRBJ2-4; tentatively, D is TRBD1 (6 bases). V gave up 5 bases and J gave up 3 bases, with 17 bases separating them. Looked up from germline, CDR1 is SGHVS and CDR2 is FQNEAQ. The CDR3 is 16 residues long. The CDR3 is CASSHGTPRSKNIQYF. CDR3 sequence (DNA): TGTGCCAGCAGCCATGGGACACCCCGAAGCAAAAACATTCAGTACTTC.

This clonotype has just a few counts. The V and J genes are TRBV5-1 and TRBJ2-5, with 10 bases identical to TRBD2. CDR1 and CDR2 from the germline V gene are SGHRS and YFSETQ. The length of the CDR3 is 15 residues. Trimming cost V 4 bases and J 2 bases; bases outside gene matches: 5. The CDR3 sequence: CASSRSGGGQETQYF. CDR3 bases: TGCGCCAGCAGCAGGAGCGGGGGGGGGCAAGAGACCCAGTACTTC. The whole variable domain, remainder taken from reference TRBV5-1 and TRBJ2-5, is KAGVTQTPRYLIKTRGQQVTLSCSPISGHRSVSWYQQTPGQGLQFLFEYFSETQRNKGNFPGRFSGRQFSNSRSEMNVSTLELGDSALYLCASSRSGGGQETQYFGPGTRLLVL.

This clonotype was seen only a few times. V usage is TRBV20-1 and J usage is TRBJ1-6; D gene uncertain. Germline CDR1 is DFQATT and CDR2 is SNEGSKA (reference sequence). This CDR3 comprises 14 residues. V dropped 0 bases and J dropped 7 bases, with 10 bases sitting between them. CDR3 residues: CSARDRRANSPLHF. The CDR3 nucleotides are TGCAGTGCTAGAGATCGGAGGGCGAATTCACCCCTCCACTTT.

The gene calls are TRBV3-1 and TRBJ2-3; D is undetermined. This CDR3 region has 11 residues. Trimming took off 0 bases at V and 9 bases at J, with 4 bases between the two ends. Germline loops: CDR1 LGHDT, CDR2 YNNKEL (reference sequence). The DNA for the CDR3 is TGTGCCAGCAGCCAAGATTTAACGCAGTATTTT. Translation: CASSQDLTQYF.

This clonotype has more than one count but fewer than ten. This chain connects TRBV20-1 to TRBJ2-3; 8 positions agree with TRBD2. CDR1 and CDR2 (germline): DFQATT, SNEGSKA (reference sequence). V trimming: 6 bases; J trimming: 4 bases; junction bases outside the gene matches: 9. CDR3 length equals 14 residues. The chain's CDR3 is CSALGGGKADTQYF. CDR3 bases: TGCAGTGCCCTTGGCGGGGGGAAGGCAGATACGCAGTATTTT.

The sample holds a few counts of this clonotype. This CDR3 reads CASTRTGLYGYTF. The CDR3, as DNA: TGTGCCAGCACAAGGACAGGGCTCTATGGCTACACCTTC. The chain couples TRBV6-5 to TRBJ1-2; the match to TRBD1 covers 8 bases. Trimming removed 7 bases from V and 4 bases from J; junction bases left unmatched: 5. Per germline, CDR1 MNHEY and CDR2 SVGAGI. There are 13 residues in the CDR3.

This clonotype was observed a few times. The gene calls are TRBV20-1 and TRBJ2-7, with unresolved D. The CDR3 has 14 residues. V dropped 0 bases and J dropped 6 bases, with 15 bases sitting between them. The germline V gene encodes CDR1 DFQATT and CDR2 SNEGSKA (reference sequence). The CDR3 DNA sequence: TGCAGTGCTAGAGAGGGCAGCCCGAAGACCGAGCAGTACTTC. It encodes CSAREGSPKTEQYF.

V is TRBV30 and J is TRBJ1-4, with TRBD1 matching 7 bases. Germline CDR1 GTSNPN, CDR2 SVGIG (reference sequence). Germline trimming cut 3 bases from V and 8 bases from J; bases unmatched to any gene: 6. The CDR3 totals 13 residues. CDR3 nucleotides: TGTGCCTGGAGACAGGGGAGTTCGGAAAAACTGTTTTTT. Protein product: CAWRQGSSEKLFF.